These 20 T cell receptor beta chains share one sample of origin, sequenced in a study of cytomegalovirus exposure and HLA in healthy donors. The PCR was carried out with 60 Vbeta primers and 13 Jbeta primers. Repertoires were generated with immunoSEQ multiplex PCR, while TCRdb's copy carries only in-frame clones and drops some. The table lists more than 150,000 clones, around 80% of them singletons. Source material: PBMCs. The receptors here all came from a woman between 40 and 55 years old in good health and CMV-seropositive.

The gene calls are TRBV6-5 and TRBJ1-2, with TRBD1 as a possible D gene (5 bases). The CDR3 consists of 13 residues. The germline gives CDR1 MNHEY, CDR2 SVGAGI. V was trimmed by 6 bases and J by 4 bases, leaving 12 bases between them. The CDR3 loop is CASRETAIYGYTF. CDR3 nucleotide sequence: TGTGCCAGCAGGGAGACAGCAATCTATGGCTACACCTTC.

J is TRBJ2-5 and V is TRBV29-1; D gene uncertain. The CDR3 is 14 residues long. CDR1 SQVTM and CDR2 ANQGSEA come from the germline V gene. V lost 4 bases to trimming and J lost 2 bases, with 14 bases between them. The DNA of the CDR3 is TGCAGCGTTGGGGCCCTGTCAGGTCAAGAGACCCAGTACTTC. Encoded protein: CSVGALSGQETQYF.

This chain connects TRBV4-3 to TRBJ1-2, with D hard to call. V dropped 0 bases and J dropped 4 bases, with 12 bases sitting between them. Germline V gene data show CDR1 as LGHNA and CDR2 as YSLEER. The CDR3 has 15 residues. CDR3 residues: CASSQEFGETYGYTF. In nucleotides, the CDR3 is TGCGCCAGCAGCCAAGAATTCGGGGAAACCTATGGCTACACCTTC.

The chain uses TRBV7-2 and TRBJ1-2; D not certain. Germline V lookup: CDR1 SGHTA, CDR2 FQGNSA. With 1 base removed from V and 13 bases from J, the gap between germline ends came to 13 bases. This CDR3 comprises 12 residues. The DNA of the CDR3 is TGTGCCAGCAGCTTAGATGGCGGCGGGTTCACCTTC. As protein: CASSLDGGGFTF.

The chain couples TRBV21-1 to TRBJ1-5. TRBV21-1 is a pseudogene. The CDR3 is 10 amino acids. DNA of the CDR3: TGTGCCACGCGGGGTTTGCCCCAGCATTTT. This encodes CATRGLPQHF.

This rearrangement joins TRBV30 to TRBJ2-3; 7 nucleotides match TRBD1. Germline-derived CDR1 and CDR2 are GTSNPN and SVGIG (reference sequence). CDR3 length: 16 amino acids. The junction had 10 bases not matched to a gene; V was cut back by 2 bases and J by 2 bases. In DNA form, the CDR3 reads TGTGCCTGGAGTCCTGCGGTGGGGACAGTCACAGATACGCAGTATTTT. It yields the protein CAWSPAVGTVTDTQYF. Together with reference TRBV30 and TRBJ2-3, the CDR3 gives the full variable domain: SQTIHQWPATLVQPVGSPLSLECTVEGTSNPNLYWYRQAAGRGLQLLFYSVGIGQISSEVPQNLSASRPQDRQFILSSKKLLLSDSGFYLCAWSPAVGTVTDTQYFGPGTRLTVL.

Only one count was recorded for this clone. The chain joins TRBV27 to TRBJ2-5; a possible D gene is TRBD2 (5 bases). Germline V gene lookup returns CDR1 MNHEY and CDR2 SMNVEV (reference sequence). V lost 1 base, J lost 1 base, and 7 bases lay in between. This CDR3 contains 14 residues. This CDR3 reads CASSLLGAQETQYF. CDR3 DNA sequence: TGTGCCAGCAGTTTATTGGGAGCCCAAGAGACCCAGTACTTC.

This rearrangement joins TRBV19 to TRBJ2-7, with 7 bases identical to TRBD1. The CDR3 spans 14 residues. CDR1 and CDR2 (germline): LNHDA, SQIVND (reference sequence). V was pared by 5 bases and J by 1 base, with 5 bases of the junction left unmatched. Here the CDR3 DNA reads TGTGCCAGTAGTGCGACAGGGATGTCCTACGAGCAGTACTTC. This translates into CASSATGMSYEQYF.

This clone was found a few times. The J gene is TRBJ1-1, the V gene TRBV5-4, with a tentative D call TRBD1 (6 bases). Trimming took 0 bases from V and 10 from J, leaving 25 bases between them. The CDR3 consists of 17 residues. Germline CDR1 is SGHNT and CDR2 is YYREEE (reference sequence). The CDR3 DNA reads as TGTGCCAGCAGCTTGGCACGGGCTCGGGGGGCTACCCAAGGAGCTTTCTTT. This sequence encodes CASSLARARGATQGAFF. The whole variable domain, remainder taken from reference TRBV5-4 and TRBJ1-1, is ETGVTQSPTHLIKTRGQQVTLRCSSQSGHNTVSWYQQALGQGPQFIFQYYREEENGRGNFPPRFSGLQFPNYSSELNVNALELDDSALYLCASSLARARGATQGAFFGQGTRLTVV.

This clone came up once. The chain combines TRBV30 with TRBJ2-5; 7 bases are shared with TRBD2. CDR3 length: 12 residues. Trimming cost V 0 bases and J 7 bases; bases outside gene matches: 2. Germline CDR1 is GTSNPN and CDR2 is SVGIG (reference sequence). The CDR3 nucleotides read TGTGCCTGGAGTGTGGGGGGGAGGACCCAGTACTTC. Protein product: CAWSVGGRTQYF.

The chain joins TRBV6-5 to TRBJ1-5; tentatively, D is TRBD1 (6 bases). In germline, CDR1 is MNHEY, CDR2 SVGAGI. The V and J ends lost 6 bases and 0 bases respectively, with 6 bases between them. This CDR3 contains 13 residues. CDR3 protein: CASRDSSNQPQHF. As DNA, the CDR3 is TGTGCCAGCAGGGACAGTAGCAATCAGCCCCAGCATTTT.

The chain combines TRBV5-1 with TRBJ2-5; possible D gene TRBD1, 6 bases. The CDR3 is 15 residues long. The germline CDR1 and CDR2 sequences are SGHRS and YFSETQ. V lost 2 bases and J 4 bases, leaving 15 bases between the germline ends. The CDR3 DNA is TGCGCCAGCAGCTTCGGCAACAGGGAAGGAGAGACCCAGTACTTC. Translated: CASSFGNREGETQYF.

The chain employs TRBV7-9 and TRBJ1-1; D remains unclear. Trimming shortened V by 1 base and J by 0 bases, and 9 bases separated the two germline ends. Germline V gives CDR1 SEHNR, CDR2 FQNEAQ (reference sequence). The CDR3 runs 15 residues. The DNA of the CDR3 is TGTGCCAGCAGCTTAGGCGGCGGGCTGAACACTGAAGCTTTCTTT. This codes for CASSLGGGLNTEAFF.

CDR3 nucleotides: TGTGCCAGCAGCTGGGACACCCCCGGCTACACCTTC. As protein: CASSWDTPGYTF. The chain carries TRBV5-8 and TRBJ1-2; D perhaps matches TRBD1 (6 bases). Trimming stripped 3 bases from V and 8 bases from J, with 11 bases between. Germline assignment: CDR1 SGHTS and CDR2 YDEGEE. The CDR3 covers 12 residues.

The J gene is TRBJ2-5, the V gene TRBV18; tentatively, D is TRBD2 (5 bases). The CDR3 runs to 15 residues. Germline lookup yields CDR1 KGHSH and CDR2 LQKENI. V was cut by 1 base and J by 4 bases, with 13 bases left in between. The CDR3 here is CASSPQEARGETQYF. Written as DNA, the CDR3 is TGTGCCAGCTCACCACAGGAGGCAAGAGGAGAGACCCAGTACTTC.

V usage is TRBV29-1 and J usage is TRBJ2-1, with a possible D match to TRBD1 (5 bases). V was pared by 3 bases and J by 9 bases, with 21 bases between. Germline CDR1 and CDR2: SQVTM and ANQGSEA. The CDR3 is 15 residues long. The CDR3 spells CSVEPREGAFGEQFF. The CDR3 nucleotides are TGCAGCGTTGAGCCCAGGGAAGGAGCTTTTGGTGAGCAGTTCTTC.

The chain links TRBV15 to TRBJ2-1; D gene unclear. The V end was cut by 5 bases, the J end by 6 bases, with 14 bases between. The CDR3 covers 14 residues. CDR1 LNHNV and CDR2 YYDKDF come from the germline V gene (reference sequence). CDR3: CATSATLVLNEQFF. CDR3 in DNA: TGTGCCACCAGCGCTACGCTAGTACTCAATGAGCAGTTCTTC.

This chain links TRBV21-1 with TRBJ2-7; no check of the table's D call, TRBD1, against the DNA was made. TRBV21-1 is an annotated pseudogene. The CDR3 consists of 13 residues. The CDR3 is CARCGQNLPEQYF. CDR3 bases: TGTGCCCGCTGTGGCCAGAACCTCCCCGAGCAGTACTTC.

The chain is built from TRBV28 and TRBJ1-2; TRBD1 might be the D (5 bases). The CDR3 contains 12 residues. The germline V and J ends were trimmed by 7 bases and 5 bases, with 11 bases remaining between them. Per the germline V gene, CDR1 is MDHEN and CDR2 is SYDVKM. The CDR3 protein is CASTMQGYGYTF. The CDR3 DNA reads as TGTGCCAGCACGATGCAGGGATATGGCTACACCTTC.

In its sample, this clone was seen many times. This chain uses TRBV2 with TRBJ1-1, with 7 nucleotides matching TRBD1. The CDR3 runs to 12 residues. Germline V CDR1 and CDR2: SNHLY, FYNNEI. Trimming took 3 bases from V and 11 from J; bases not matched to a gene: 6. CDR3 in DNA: TGTGCCAGCAGTGATAGGGGGCGAAGGGCTTTCTTT. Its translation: CASSDRGRRAFF.